This TCR beta chain is drawn from a study of control samples from healthy donors and cancer patients. Repertoires were generated with immunoSEQ multiplex PCR, while TCRdb's copy carries only in-frame clones and drops some. The sample gives around 70,000 clones, approximately 94% of which show up once; around 2.8% is in the top ten. V lost 2 bases, J lost 3 bases, and 8 bases lay in between. This CDR3 comprises 13 residues. Germline CDR1 reads SEHNR; CDR2 reads FQNEAQ (reference sequence). Sequencing input: blood. This clonotype was sampled from a woman aged 25-40 years in good health. V is TRBV7-9 and J is TRBJ2-7; D remains unclear. CDR3 bases: TGTGCCAGCAGCTTACGGTCTGGCTACGAGCAGTACGTC. It yields the protein CASSLRSGYEQYV.